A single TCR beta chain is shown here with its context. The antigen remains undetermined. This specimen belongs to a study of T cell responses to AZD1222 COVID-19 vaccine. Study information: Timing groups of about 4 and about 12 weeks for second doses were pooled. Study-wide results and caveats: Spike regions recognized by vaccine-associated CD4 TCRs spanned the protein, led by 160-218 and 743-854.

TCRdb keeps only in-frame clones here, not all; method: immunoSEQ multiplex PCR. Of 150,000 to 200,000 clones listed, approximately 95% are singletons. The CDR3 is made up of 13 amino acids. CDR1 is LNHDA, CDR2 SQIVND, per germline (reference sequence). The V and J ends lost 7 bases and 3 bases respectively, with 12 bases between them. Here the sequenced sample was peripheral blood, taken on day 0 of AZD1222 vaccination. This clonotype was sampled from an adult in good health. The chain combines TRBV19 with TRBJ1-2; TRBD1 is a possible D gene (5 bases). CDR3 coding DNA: TGTGCCAGTAACGACAGAATAGACTATGGCTACACCTTC. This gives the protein CASNDRIDYGYTF.